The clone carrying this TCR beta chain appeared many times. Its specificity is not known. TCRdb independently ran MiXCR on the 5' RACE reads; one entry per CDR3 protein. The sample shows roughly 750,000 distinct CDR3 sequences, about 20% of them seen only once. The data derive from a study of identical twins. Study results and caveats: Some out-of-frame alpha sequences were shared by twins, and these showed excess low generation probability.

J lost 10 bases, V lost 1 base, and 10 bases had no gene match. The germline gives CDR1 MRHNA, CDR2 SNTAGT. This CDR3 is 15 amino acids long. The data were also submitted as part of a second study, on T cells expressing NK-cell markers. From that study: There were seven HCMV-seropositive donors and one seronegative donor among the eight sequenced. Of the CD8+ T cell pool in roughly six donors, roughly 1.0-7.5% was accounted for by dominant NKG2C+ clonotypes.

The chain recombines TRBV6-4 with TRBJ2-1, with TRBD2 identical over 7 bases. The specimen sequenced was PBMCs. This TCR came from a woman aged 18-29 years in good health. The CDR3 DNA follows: TGTGCCAGCAGTGACTATACGACTAGCCAAAACGAGCAGTTCTTC. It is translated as CASSDYTTSQNEQFF.